The 5 T cell receptor beta chains in this list originate from one sample, sequenced in a study of Ad26.COV2.S vaccination and SARS-CoV-2 variants. TCRdb's copy holds only in-frame clones and misses some; the assay was immunoSEQ multiplex PCR. Among more than 400,000 clones listed, around 93% were seen once. Treatment here: around 19 received Ad26.COV2.S at low or high dose, single or two shots; five or six received placebo; per-sample allocation not given. Collection of the samples took place on day 63 after the first injection of vaccine or placebo. This sample comprised peripheral blood, obtained in a trial of Ad26.COV2.S vaccine versus placebo. These receptors all stem from a person aged 18-65 years who received the Ad26.COV2.S COVID-19 vaccine or a placebo.

The chain joins TRBV6-5 to TRBJ1-1; tentatively, D is TRBD1 (5 bases). Germline CDR1 reads MNHEY; CDR2 reads SVGAGI. The CDR3 runs to 12 residues. The V and J ends lost 8 bases and 3 bases respectively, with 10 bases between them. The CDR3 loop reads CASAGGDTEAFF. The CDR3 region has the DNA TGTGCCAGCGCGGGGGGGGACACTGAAGCTTTCTTT.

The rearrangement uses TRBV5-6 and TRBJ2-7; TRBD2 matches at 7 bases. Germline lookup yields CDR1 SGHDT and CDR2 YYEEEE. Trimming took 2 bases from V and 6 from J; bases not matched to a gene: 14. The CDR3 is 16 amino acids. In DNA form, the CDR3 reads TGTGCCAGCAGCTTCCTGGAGTCTAGCGGCATTTGCGAGCAGTACTTC. Its translation is CASSFLESSGICEQYF.

This clone was seen only once. The chain employs TRBV4-3 and TRBJ1-1, with D possibly being TRBD1 (6 bases). The ends were cut back, 0 bases at V and 8 bases at J, with 19 bases in the middle. The germline V gene has CDR1 LGHNA and CDR2 YSLEER. The CDR3 runs 16 residues. CDR3 bases: TGCGCCAGCAGCCAAGATCGGATAGGACAGCCATCGGAAGCTTTCTTT. This gives the protein CASSQDRIGQPSEAFF.

The rearrangement links TRBV6-5 to TRBJ1-3; D not resolved. The germline CDR1 and CDR2 sequences are MNHEY and SVGAGI. The CDR3 is 15 amino acids. Trimming left V 2 bases short and J 3 bases short, with 11 bases between. CDR3 coding DNA: TGTGCCAGCAGTTACCGGGGATCAGGTGGAAACACCATATATTTT. Protein sequence: CASSYRGSGGNTIYF.

This clone has a single count. The CDR3 DNA reads TGTGCCAGCAGCTTAGGGAAGGTTTCGTCTACCTACACCTTC. It specifies CASSLGKVSSTYTF. The chain employs TRBV7-2 and TRBJ1-2, with D hard to call. In germline, CDR1 is SGHTA, CDR2 FQGNSA. This CDR3 has 14 residues. Deletions cut 1 base from V and 10 bases from J, with 16 bases between.